This T cell receptor (beta chain) was documented in a study of T-cell reconstitution after alpha-beta-depleted transplantation in children. Trimming left V 5 bases short and J 5 bases short, with 15 bases between. CDR1 is SGHVS, CDR2 FQNEAQ, per germline. The CDR3 consists of 15 residues. The study, taken as a whole, reports: Alpha-beta T cells about two months after transplant reportedly derived from several hundred expanded graft clones.

A library of TCRbeta sequences, prepared with unique molecular identifiers, was generated. Each CDR3 protein gets one entry after TCRdb re-called the PCR reads with MiXCR. The sample has around 100,000 distinct CDR3 sequences; about 9.3% are singletons. In its sample, this clonotype was seen a few times. The antigen remains unidentified. The sample was PBMCs, taken before TCRalphabeta/CD19-depleted stem cell transplant. This chain connects TRBV7-8 to TRBJ1-4, with D possibly TRBD1 on 6 matching bases. The source is a boy aged 2 to 10 with acute lymphoblastic leukemia, due to receive a stem cell transplant. In DNA form, the CDR3 reads TGTGCCAGCAGCCAGGGGACGGTGAGAAATGAAAAACTGTTTTTT. Its protein is CASSQGTVRNEKLFF.